Presented here are 25 T cell receptor beta chains from one specimen sequenced in a study of shared T cell receptors in the human thymus. The repertoire was sequenced with immunoSEQ multiplex PCR; TCRdb's copy has only in-frame clones and lacks some. The table records some 400,000 clones, approximately 95% of them present only once. Material for sequencing was thymocytes. All receptors come from a human donor.

The chain joins TRBV6-5 to TRBJ1-5; no clear D gene. This CDR3 is 14 amino acids long. Between the trimmed V and J ends, which lost 5 bases and 2 bases, there was a span of 10 bases. Germline CDR1 is MNHEY and CDR2 is SVGAGI. The CDR3 sequence is CASSKDPRNQPQHF. The CDR3 coding sequence is TGTGCCAGCAGTAAGGACCCCCGCAATCAGCCCCAGCATTTT.

The chain has TRBV11-2 and TRBJ2-1; D might be TRBD1 or TRBD2, each matching 5 bases. Per the germline V gene, CDR1 is SGHAT and CDR2 is FQNNGV. The CDR3 runs 11 residues. Trimming shortened V by 4 bases and J by 9 bases, and 7 bases separated the two germline ends. CDR3 amino acids: CASSWGTEQFF. The CDR3 DNA reads TGTGCCAGCAGCTGGGGGACTGAGCAGTTCTTC.

A remark on this clone: The sample carries other DNA sequences with the same CDR3. V gene TRBV28 combines with J gene TRBJ1-3; no clear D. The CDR3 extends over 15 amino acids. Per the germline V gene, CDR1 is MDHEN and CDR2 is SYDVKM. Trimming shortened V by 3 bases and J by 0 bases, and 9 bases separated the two germline ends. CDR3 sequence (DNA): TGTGCCAGCAGTTTTGACGGGAGCTCTGGAAACACCATATATTTT. Its protein is CASSFDGSSGNTIYF.

The V gene is TRBV6-5, the J gene TRBJ2-1; TRBD2 might be the D (5 bases). The CDR3 consists of 12 residues. Germline V gene data show CDR1 as MNHEY and CDR2 as SVGAGI. The germline V and J ends were trimmed by 10 bases and 3 bases, with 10 bases remaining between them. The chain's CDR3 is CATGLDYNEQFF. Here the CDR3 DNA reads TGTGCCACCGGACTCGACTACAATGAGCAGTTCTTC.

The chain links TRBV29-1 to TRBJ2-1; 11 bases agree with TRBD2. Germline-derived CDR1 and CDR2 are SQVTM and ANQGSEA. This CDR3 contains 17 residues. J was trimmed by 8 bases and V by 2 bases; bases with no gene match: 14. The CDR3 here is CSVELVLLSGRVDEQFF. DNA of the CDR3: TGCAGCGTTGAACTAGTACTTCTTAGCGGGAGGGTAGATGAGCAGTTCTTC.

The chain employs TRBV14 and TRBJ1-1, with D hard to call. The CDR3 covers 16 residues. The V and J ends lost 2 bases and 8 bases respectively, with 21 bases between them. The germline V gene encodes CDR1 SGHDN and CDR2 FVKESK. The CDR3 coding sequence is TGTGCCAGCAGCCAAAAAGTTAAAGGGCTGGCTCCGGAAGCTTTCTTT. This codes for CASSQKVKGLAPEAFF.

The V call is TRBV19, the J call TRBJ2-7; D gene unclear. Trimming took off 5 bases at V and 0 bases at J, with 5 bases between the two ends. The germline gives CDR1 LNHDA, CDR2 SQIVND (reference sequence). This CDR3 is built from 12 residues. The CDR3 protein is CASSDTSYEQYF. CDR3 DNA: TGTGCCAGTAGTGATACCTCCTACGAGCAGTACTTC.

The CDR3 loop is CASSLDRGLMNTEAFF. CDR3 coding DNA: TGTGCCAGCAGTCTAGACAGGGGATTAATGAACACTGAAGCTTTCTTT. The chain is built from TRBV28 and TRBJ1-1, with 8 bases matching TRBD1. Germline V gene data show CDR1 as MDHEN and CDR2 as SYDVKM. This CDR3 comprises 16 residues. After removal of 5 bases from V and 0 bases from J, the junction contained 8 bases not matched to a gene.

The chain uses TRBV6-1 and TRBJ2-7; 9 positions agree with TRBD1. Germline V lookup: CDR1 MNHNS, CDR2 SASEGT. This CDR3 is 16 amino acids long. The junction had 10 bases not matched to a gene; V was cut back by 3 bases and J by 4 bases. The CDR3 here is CASSDLPGQGPYEQYF. The CDR3 nucleotides are TGTGCCAGCAGTGACCTCCCGGGACAGGGACCGTACGAGCAGTACTTC.

The V call is TRBV9, the J call TRBJ2-7, with D perhaps TRBD2 (5 bases). The germline V and J ends were trimmed by 4 bases and 2 bases, with 19 bases remaining between them. CDR3 length: 16 amino acids. CDR1 is SGDLS and CDR2 is YYNGEE in the germline V gene. For the CDR3, the DNA is TGTGCCAGCAGCCCTTGGAGAGGCGGGCCCCCCTACGAGCAGTACTTC. As protein: CASSPWRGGPPYEQYF.

The rearrangement uses TRBV9 and TRBJ2-4; a possible D gene is TRBD2 (5 bases). Trimming pared 3 bases from V and 3 bases from J, leaving 16 bases between. The CDR3 covers 16 residues. Germline CDR1 SGDLS, CDR2 YYNGEE. CDR3: CASSAGGGLDKNIQYF. CDR3 sequence (DNA): TGTGCCAGCAGCGCCGGCGGTGGACTGGACAAAAACATTCAGTACTTC.

This clone was observed a single time. J is TRBJ2-7 and V is TRBV28; possibly TRBD1 for D (5 bases). CDR3 length: 17 amino acids. The germline V gene encodes CDR1 MDHEN and CDR2 SYDVKM. Trimming shortened V by 4 bases and J by 0 bases, and 19 bases separated the two germline ends. The CDR3 DNA reads TGTGCCAGCAGTTCCTCGCTCCCCCACAGGAGCTCCTACGAGCAGTACTTC. Its protein is CASSSSLPHRSSYEQYF.

The J gene is TRBJ2-7, the V gene TRBV28; a possible D gene is TRBD2 (5 bases). The germline V and J ends were trimmed by 7 bases and 7 bases, with 17 bases remaining between them. This CDR3 is 13 amino acids long. Germline loops: CDR1 MDHEN, CDR2 SYDVKM. The CDR3: CASTPDWRGEQYF. The CDR3 DNA reads TGTGCCAGCACCCCGGACTGGCGAGGTGAGCAGTACTTC.

The chain employs TRBV18 and TRBJ1-1; maybe TRBD1 (5 bases). Trimming took off 1 base at V and 0 bases at J, with 18 bases between the two ends. This CDR3 is built from 18 residues. Germline V CDR1 and CDR2: KGHSH, LQKENI. CDR3 bases: TGTGCCAGCTCACCACAAACTTGGGACGGACTAATGAACACTGAAGCTTTCTTT. Translating it yields CASSPQTWDGLMNTEAFF.

The chain is built from TRBV7-9 and TRBJ2-1; D tentatively fits TRBD1 or TRBD2 (5 bases each). The CDR3 is made up of 15 amino acids. Trimming pared 3 bases from V and 0 bases from J, leaving 9 bases between. Germline V lookup: CDR1 SEHNR, CDR2 FQNEAQ (reference sequence). The CDR3 DNA sequence: TGTGCCAGCAGCTTCAAGGGGACCTCCTACAATGAGCAGTTCTTC. Translated: CASSFKGTSYNEQFF. Supplemented by reference TRBV7-9 and TRBJ2-1, the full variable domain reads DTGVSQNPRHKITKRGQNVTFRCDPISEHNRLYWYRQTLGQGPEFLTYFQNEAQLEKSRLLSDRFSAERPKGSFSTLEIQRTEQGDSAMYLCASSFKGTSYNEQFFGPGTRLTVL.

This rearrangement joins TRBV11-2 to TRBJ2-5; TRBD1 matches at 9 bases. This CDR3 comprises 16 residues. Germline V gene sequence: CDR1 SGHAT, CDR2 FQNNGV. J gave up 5 bases and V 0 bases, and 7 bases lay outside the gene matches. CDR3 nucleotides: TGTGCCAGCAGCTTAGATCCGGGACAGGGCCTCGAGACCCAGTACTTC. As protein: CASSLDPGQGLETQYF.

V is TRBV27 and J is TRBJ2-6; D gene uncertain. The CDR3 runs 16 residues. Germline V gene data show CDR1 as MNHEY and CDR2 as SMNVEV (reference sequence). The ends were cut back, 10 bases at V and 1 base at J, with 17 bases in the middle. CDR3 sequence reads: CATASVILSGANVLTF. CDR3 sequence (DNA): TGTGCCACCGCGAGTGTTATATTGTCTGGGGCCAACGTCCTGACTTTC.

V usage is TRBV6-5 and J usage is TRBJ1-5; D remains unclear. CDR1 is MNHEY, CDR2 SVGAGI, per germline. The CDR3 runs 13 residues. Between the trimmed V and J ends, which lost 0 bases and 8 bases, there was a span of 8 bases. CDR3 region: CASSYSIGKPQHF. The DNA of the CDR3 is TGTGCCAGCAGTTACTCGATTGGGAAGCCCCAGCATTTT.

This rearrangement joins TRBV7-3 to TRBJ2-7; the match to TRBD2 covers 11 bases. Germline trimming cut 5 bases from V and 0 bases from J; bases unmatched to any gene: 0. The CDR3 is 14 residues long. The germline V gene encodes CDR1 SGHTA and CDR2 FQGTGA. CDR3 nucleotides: TGTGCCAGCAGCCTAGCGGGAGGCTCCTACGAGCAGTACTTC. This gives the protein CASSLAGGSYEQYF.

This clone was found once. This chain uses TRBV28 with TRBJ2-7, with 9 positions matching TRBD2. The CDR3 has 16 residues. V lost 3 bases and J lost 1; bases outside the gene matches: 7. CDR1 and CDR2 (germline): MDHEN, SYDVKM. CDR3 nucleotide sequence: TGTGCCAGCAGTTTGGGTAGCGGGGGTGCATCCTACGAGCAGTACTTC. Translated, it gives CASSLGSGGASYEQYF.

J is TRBJ2-2 and V is TRBV5-1, with a weak D call TRBD1 (6 bases). The germline gives CDR1 SGHRS, CDR2 YFSETQ. V was cut by 6 bases and J by 0 bases, with 12 bases left in between. There are 15 residues in the CDR3. The CDR3 region is CASTTRQANTGELFF. Written as DNA, the CDR3 is TGCGCCAGCACGACTCGACAGGCGAACACCGGGGAGCTGTTTTTT. Full variable domain (missing parts from reference TRBV5-1 and TRBJ2-2): KAGVTQTPRYLIKTRGQQVTLSCSPISGHRSVSWYQQTPGQGLQFLFEYFSETQRNKGNFPGRFSGRQFSNSRSEMNVSTLELGDSALYLCASTTRQANTGELFFGEGSRLTVL.

The chain combines TRBV2 with TRBJ2-2, with TRBD1 identical over 10 bases. The CDR3 contains 17 residues. J was trimmed by 2 bases and V by 8 bases; bases with no gene match: 11. From germline, CDR1 is SNHLY and CDR2 FYNNEI. Written as DNA, the CDR3 is TGTGCCAGCCGGGACAGGAAGACAGGGGGCAACACCGGGGAGCTGTTTTTT. Protein product: CASRDRKTGGNTGELFF.

The chain carries TRBV6-5 and TRBJ2-7, with D tentatively TRBD2 (6 bases). The CDR3 is made up of 14 amino acids. Germline lookup yields CDR1 MNHEY and CDR2 SVGAGI. V shed 4 bases and J shed 2 bases, with 12 bases lying between them. CDR3 loop: CASSSGLRTYEQYF. The CDR3 DNA is TGTGCCAGCAGTTCGGGACTGAGGACCTACGAGCAGTACTTC.

This clone was detected once. The CDR3: CASSLGTSGVYEQYF. The CDR3 coding sequence is TGTGCCAGCAGCCTGGGGACTAGCGGGGTCTACGAGCAGTACTTC. The chain has TRBV7-2 and TRBJ2-7; 13 bases align to TRBD2. The CDR3 totals 15 residues. The ends lost 5 bases at V and 3 bases at J; junction bases unmatched: 4. Germline CDR1 SGHTA, CDR2 FQGNSA.

The genes are TRBV27 and TRBJ1-4, with TRBD1 identical over 8 bases. V shed 6 bases and J 8 bases; nucleotides not matched to a gene: 5. Germline assignment: CDR1 MNHEY and CDR2 SMNVEV (reference sequence). This CDR3 region has 13 residues. The CDR3 protein is CASRTGAVEKLFF. The CDR3 region has the DNA TGTGCCAGCAGGACAGGGGCGGTCGAAAAACTGTTTTTT.